These T cell receptor beta chains were read from a single sample in a study of shared clonotypes between healthy human individuals. Profiled with immunoSEQ multiplex PCR; TCRdb holds only in-frame clones, not every one. This table has more than 200,000 clones, 50% to 75% appearing once. Sequencing was done on a sample of memory CD4+ T cells sorted from blood. These receptors were obtained from a man aged 25 to 45 in good health. CDR3s include the opening cysteine and the closing phenylalanine or tryptophan. The D gene is left open where the match is weak. Clone size is given for some rows only: seen once, a few or many times, or a class if the clone is expanded.

v_gene	d_gene	abundance	j_gene	CDR3aa	CDR3nt
TRBV19	NA	NA	TRBJ1-3	CASYDRDGDTIYF	TGTGCCAGTTACGACCGGGACGGGGACACCATATATTTT
TRBV28	TRBD1	NA	TRBJ2-4	CASSWTGDIQYF	TGTGCCAGCAGTTGGACAGGAGACATTCAGTACTTC
TRBV27	TRBD1	NA	TRBJ2-7	CASSKSRDSYEQYF	TGTGCCAGCAGCAAATCTCGGGACAGCTACGAGCAGTACTTC
TRBV7-3	TRBD1	once	TRBJ2-3	CASSPQGGTDTQYF	TGTGCCAGCAGCCCCCAGGGGGGCACAGATACGCAGTATTTT
TRBV10-3	NA	NA	TRBJ2-1	CAISEMSGGDEQFF	TGTGCCATCAGTGAGATGTCGGGCGGGGATGAGCAGTTCTTC
TRBV25-1	TRBD1	once	TRBJ1-1	CASRQGALTEAFF	TGTGCCAGTCGACAGGGGGCCTTGACTGAAGCTTTCTTT
TRBV18	NA	NA	TRBJ1-1	CASSPEMFGAKAFF	TGTGCCAGCTCACCAGAGATGTTTGGAGCGAAAGCTTTCTTT
TRBV10-3	TRBD2	NA	TRBJ2-2	CAINRSGRDTGELFF	TGTGCCATCAACCGGAGCGGGAGGGACACCGGGGAGCTGTTTTTT
TRBV25-1	TRBD2	NA	TRBJ2-7	CASSEPGGAGRAYEQYF	TGTGCCAGCAGTGAACCGGGAGGAGCGGGTAGGGCCTACGAGCAGTACTTC
TRBV7-2	NA	NA	TRBJ2-3	CASSLVLIRDTQYF	TGTGCCAGCAGCTTAGTTCTGATAAGGGATACGCAGTATTTT
TRBV5-1	NA	many	TRBJ2-2	CASSLYSDTGELFF	TGCGCCAGCAGCTTGTACAGCGATACCGGGGAGCTGTTTTTT
TRBV7-2	NA	NA	TRBJ2-7	CASSLYQQGLSEQYF	TGTGCCAGCAGCTTATATCAACAGGGTCTAAGCGAGCAGTACTTC
TRBV7-9	NA	NA	TRBJ2-1	CASSFVKAYNEQFF	TGTGCCAGCAGCTTCGTTAAGGCCTACAATGAGCAGTTCTTC
TRBV6-1	TRBD1	NA	TRBJ2-2	CASRMLGTVAGELFF	TGTGCCAGCAGGATGCTCGGGACAGTTGCCGGGGAGCTGTTTTTT
TRBV7-2	TRBD1	few	TRBJ1-1	CASSPGGAGEAFF	TGTGCCAGCAGCCCAGGGGGCGCGGGTGAAGCTTTCTTT
TRBV18	TRBD1	NA	TRBJ2-7	CASSPAGGGSYEQYF	TGTGCCAGCTCACCGGCAGGGGGTGGCTCCTACGAGCAGTACTTC
TRBV15	TRBD1	NA	TRBJ1-2	CATSRSDRGHGGTF	TGTGCCACCAGCAGATCCGACAGGGGCCATGGCGGCACCTTC
TRBV29-1	TRBD2	NA	TRBJ2-2	CSVASGTMNGELFF	TGCAGCGTCGCTTCCGGGACTATGAACGGGGAGCTGTTTTTT
TRBV11-3	NA	NA	TRBJ2-7	CASSSGTTYEQYF	TGTGCCAGCAGCTCCGGGACAACCTACGAGCAGTACTTC
TRBV19	NA	once	TRBJ1-1	CASIPQGHGSTEAFF	TGTGCCAGTATACCACAGGGCCATGGAAGCACTGAAGCTTTCTTT
TRBV5-1	NA	NA	TRBJ2-5	CASSFPVTETQYF	TGCGCCAGCAGCTTCCCAGTGACGGAGACCCAGTACTTC
TRBV4-3	NA	NA	TRBJ1-1	CASSQVLGGTEAFF	TGCGCCAGCAGCCAAGTCCTGGGGGGCACTGAAGCTTTCTTT
TRBV7-9	TRBD1	NA	TRBJ2-6	CASSYLGQSSGANVLTF	TGTGCCAGCAGCTATTTGGGACAGAGCTCTGGGGCCAACGTCCTGACTTTC
TRBV10-3	TRBD1	NA	TRBJ1-5	CAISESGQVNSQPQHF	TGTGCCATCAGTGAGTCGGGACAGGTTAACTCTCAGCCCCAGCATTTT
TRBV2	TRBD1	many	TRBJ1-1	CASSEGAGTEAFF	TGTGCCAGCTCGGAGGGGGCAGGCACTGAAGCTTTCTTT
TRBV5-4	NA	many	TRBJ2-1	CASSQVESREFF	TGTGCCAGCAGCCAGGTGGAGTCCAGGGAGTTCTTC
TRBV5-1	NA	few	TRBJ2-3	CASSLARQGVQYF	TGCGCCAGCAGCTTGGCTAGGCAGGGAGTGCAGTATTTT
TRBV11-2	NA	few	TRBJ2-3	CASRGPSTDTQYF	TGTGCCAGCAGGGGACCAAGCACAGATACGCAGTATTTT
TRBV7-9	NA	once	TRBJ1-2	CASSPDSWYFKSLWGYTF	TGTGCCAGCAGCCCGGACAGTTGGTATTTCAAGTCATTATGGGGCTACACCTTC
TRBV6-6	TRBD1	NA	TRBJ1-5	CASRDRAPGGAQHF	TGTGCCAGCCGAGACAGGGCCCCGGGTGGAGCCCAGCATTTT
TRBV29-1	NA	once	TRBJ2-1	CSVLSGGAYNEQFF	TGCAGCGTCCTTTCCGGCGGAGCCTACAATGAGCAGTTCTTC
TRBV11-2	TRBD1	NA	TRBJ1-5	CASSASQGLLNQPQHF	TGTGCCAGCAGCGCTTCACAGGGGTTGCTAAATCAGCCCCAGCATTTT
TRBV6-1	TRBD2	NA	TRBJ2-7	CASSERLAGGPRYEQYF	TGTGCCAGCAGTGAACGGCTAGCGGGAGGGCCTCGGTACGAGCAGTACTTC
TRBV5-1	TRBD1	NA	TRBJ1-1	CASSSGDRVLSRNTEAFF	TGCGCCAGCAGCTCGGGCGACAGGGTCTTGAGTCGGAACACTGAAGCTTTCTTT
TRBV6-5	TRBD1	once	TRBJ2-7	CASSSYRGQIKSEQYF	TGTGCCAGCAGTTCCTATCGGGGACAGATTAAATCCGAGCAGTACTTC
TRBV25-1	TRBD2	few	TRBJ2-5	CASSEGTSGSMYWETQYF	TGTGCCAGCAGCGAAGGGACTAGCGGGAGTATGTATTGGGAGACCCAGTACTTC
TRBV6-1	NA	NA	TRBJ2-5	CAKEAETQYF	TGTGCCAAGGAGGCGGAGACCCAGTACTTC
TRBV4-2	TRBD2	NA	TRBJ2-2	CASSQEIGAGGVGELFF	TGTGCCAGCAGCCAAGAGATCGGAGCGGGAGGTGTCGGGGAGCTGTTTTTT
TRBV6-1	TRBD1	NA	TRBJ1-3	CASSRDSSNTIYF	TGTGCCAGCAGCCGGGACAGCTCAAACACCATATATTTT
TRBV6-1	NA	few	TRBJ2-7	CASSARDFYEQYF	TGTGCCAGCAGTGCCCGGGACTTCTACGAGCAGTACTTC
TRBV29-1	TRBD2	NA	TRBJ2-3	CSVEGTRGTDTQYF	TGCAGCGTTGAGGGGACTAGAGGCACAGATACGCAGTATTTT